This entry lists 10 T cell receptor beta chains sequenced from one sample in a study of TIL therapy for anti-PD-1-resistant metastatic lung cancer (dated by TCRdb to the early 2020s). TCR beta CDR3 regions were amplified from genomic DNA by bias-controlled multiplex PCR with the immunoSEQ v3 hsTCRB kit. TCRdb carries this immuneACCESS record with in-frame sequences only. Its versions omit some clonotypes, under half of them owing to an unresolved V gene in the studies checked, with the rest unexplained. The sample table holds about 95,000 clones, of which about three fifths were seen once. Approximately 11% of the sample belongs to the ten largest clones. In light of the paper, this sample's time point label describes: pre-treatment sample, taken before nivolumab and TIL therapy. Baseline tumor samples were excised metastases, mostly pleural nodules or supraclavicular lymph nodes, from the same resection used to grow TIL.

Sequencing was performed on tumor tissue, taken at baseline. These receptors originate from a person aged 25-80 years with non-small cell lung cancer.

This rearrangement joins TRBV10-2 to TRBJ2-7; 11 bases align to TRBD2. The V gene end was trimmed by 6 bases and the J gene end by 5 bases; junction bases not matched to a gene: 9. The germline V gene encodes CDR1 WSHSY and CDR2 SAAADI. The CDR3 sequence is 15 residues long. The DNA of the CDR3 is TGCGCCAGCAGGACCTCCGGGACTAGCGGAAACGAGCAGTACTTC. Its translation: CASRTSGTSGNEQYF.

V is TRBV13 and J is TRBJ1-2; D perhaps matches TRBD1 (5 bases). The CDR3 sequence is 16 residues long. V lost 1 base and J 1 base, leaving 13 bases between the germline ends. Germline V CDR1 and CDR2: PRHDT, FYEKMQ (reference sequence). The CDR3 here is CASSLEGRGGNYGYTF. The DNA for the CDR3 is TGTGCCAGCAGCTTAGAGGGGCGGGGCGGTAACTATGGCTACACCTTC. Looking up the rest from reference TRBV13 and TRBJ1-2 gives the full variable domain: AAGVIQSPRHLIKEKRETATLKCYPIPRHDTVYWYQQGPGQDPQFLISFYEKMQSDKGSIPDRFSAQQFSDYHSELNMSSLELGDSALYFCASSLEGRGGNYGYTFGSGTRLTVV.

This clone has only a few counts. The rearrangement joins TRBV4-2 to TRBJ2-5, with 9 bases aligning to TRBD1. The trim removed 4 bases at V and 6 bases at J, leaving 6 bases unmatched. Germline loops: CDR1 LGHNA, CDR2 YNFKEQ. The CDR3 spans 14 residues. The CDR3 region has the DNA TGTGCCAGCAGCCGACAGGGGGAGGGTCAGACCCAGTACTTC. This sequence encodes CASSRQGEGQTQYF.

The chain couples TRBV28 to TRBJ2-6; TRBD2 agrees at 8 bases. Trimming removed 6 bases from V and 4 bases from J; junction bases left unmatched: 5. The CDR3 is made up of 15 amino acids. Germline V gives CDR1 MDHEN, CDR2 SYDVKM. CDR3 amino acids: CASRVGGGGANVLTF. CDR3 nucleotides: TGTGCCAGCAGAGTCGGGGGGGGCGGGGCCAACGTCCTGACTTTC.

This clone turned up a few times. The chain joins TRBV6-2 or TRBV6-3 to TRBJ2-7, with 10 bases that match TRBD1. Germline loops: CDR1 MNHEY, CDR2 SVGEGT. The CDR3 runs 14 residues. With 4 bases clipped from V and 5 bases from J, the junction kept 5 bases outside the gene matches. This chain's CDR3 is CASSSGQGNDEQYF. Written as DNA, the CDR3 is TGTGCCAGCAGTTCGGGACAGGGGAACGACGAGCAGTACTTC.

This clone has just a few counts. This chain connects TRBV30 to TRBJ2-7; D is perhaps TRBD2 (5 bases). The germline gives CDR1 GTSNPN, CDR2 SVGIG (reference sequence). This CDR3 region has 15 residues. V lost 0 bases to trimming and J lost 9 bases, with 21 bases between them. As DNA, the CDR3 is TGTGCCTGGAGTGTACCGGAGAGGGTGGCTGGAGGGCAGTACTTC. This translates into CAWSVPERVAGGQYF.

The V and J genes are TRBV7-2 and TRBJ2-5, with TRBD1 matching over 9 bases. This CDR3 has 15 amino acids. The junction had 6 bases not matched to a gene; V was cut back by 3 bases and J by 4 bases. Germline CDR1 SGHTA, CDR2 FQGNSA. The chain's CDR3 is CASSFTGGAIETQYF. For the CDR3, the DNA is TGTGCCAGCAGCTTCACAGGGGGCGCAATAGAGACCCAGTACTTC.

The V call is TRBV5-1, the J call TRBJ1-6; 9 bases agree with TRBD1. The germline gives CDR1 SGHRS, CDR2 YFSETQ. CDR3 length equals 16 residues. The junction had 3 bases not matched to a gene; V was cut back by 0 bases and J by 5 bases. The CDR3: CASSLDGQGNNSPLHF. In DNA form, the CDR3 reads TGCGCCAGCAGCTTGGACGGACAGGGGAATAATTCACCCCTCCACTTT.

V usage is TRBV2 and J usage is TRBJ1-2; 7 positions agree with TRBD1. This CDR3 is built from 13 residues. V gave up 5 bases and J gave up 3 bases; unmatched junction bases: 3. Germline V gene lookup returns CDR1 SNHLY and CDR2 FYNNEI. In nucleotides, the CDR3 is TGTGCCAGCAGTAAAACAGGGGACTATGGCTACACCTTC. Protein sequence: CASSKTGDYGYTF.

Notes on this clone: The germline gene is not matched at one end of the junction; a read error may be the cause. The rearrangement joins TRBV6-1 to TRBJ2-3, with 8 bases matching TRBD1. Germline CDR1 reads MNHNS; CDR2 reads SASEGT. The CDR3 spans 16 residues. In DNA, the CDR3 is TGTGCCAGCAGGGAAGGGATCAGGGGGCTAGGGGATACGCAGTATTTT. It yields the protein CASREGIRGLGDTQYF.